This T cell receptor beta chain was profiled in a study of somatic mutations in cytotoxic T cells in rheumatoid arthritis. Study at large: Selected T-cell populations stained with V beta antibodies were isolated by flow sorting to nearly 100% purity; these included V beta1+ cells subjected to TCRB sequencing.

Generated by immunoSEQ multiplex PCR, the TCRdb table keeps only in-frame clones and is missing some. The table has under 30,000 clones, roughly 74% seen once. Per germline, CDR1 MGHRA and CDR2 YSYEKL. V lost 3 bases to trimming and J lost 2 bases; unmatched junction nucleotides: 4. This CDR3 has 15 amino acids. The rearrangement uses TRBV4-1 and TRBJ2-3; 8 bases map to TRBD1. Input material: CD8+ T cells sorted from blood. The TCR originated in a woman between 18 and 30 years old in good health. CDR3 sequence: CASSQPTGATDTQYF. For the CDR3, the DNA is TGCGCCAGCAGCCAGCCGACAGGGGCCACAGATACGCAGTATTTT.